These 27 T cell receptor beta chains originate from one sample sequenced in a study of cytomegalovirus exposure and HLA in healthy donors. PCR primers comprised 60 Vbeta and 13 Jbeta primers. Repertoires were generated with immunoSEQ multiplex PCR, while TCRdb's copy carries only in-frame clones and drops some. The table shows about 150,000 clones, with 55% to 75% occurring only once. The sample consisted of PBMCs. These receptors were taken from a woman aged 60-75 years in good health and CMV-seropositive.

The sample holds a few counts of this clone. The rearrangement links TRBV7-9 to TRBJ1-2; TRBD1 is a possible D gene (6 bases). The V and J ends lost 5 bases and 0 bases respectively, with 16 bases between them. The length of the CDR3 is 16 residues. The germline V gene encodes CDR1 SEHNR and CDR2 FQNEAQ (reference sequence). In nucleotides, the CDR3 is TGTGCCAGCAGCCTCTTAACAGGGAAAGCTAACTATGGCTACACCTTC. Translated, it gives CASSLLTGKANYGYTF.

This clone came up a few times. The chain couples TRBV19 to TRBJ2-3, with a tentative D call TRBD1 (5 bases). V was clipped by 4 bases and J by 3 bases, with 8 bases between them. The CDR3 totals 13 residues. Germline CDR1 LNHDA, CDR2 SQIVND (reference sequence). For the CDR3, the DNA is TGTGCCAGTAGTAGACAGAGAACAGATACGCAGTATTTT. This codes for CASSRQRTDTQYF.

This chain links TRBV18 with TRBJ1-2, with D perhaps matching TRBD1 (5 bases). Trimming pared 2 bases from V and 5 bases from J, leaving 18 bases between. Germline V gene data show CDR1 as KGHSH and CDR2 as LQKENI. The length of the CDR3 is 16 residues. The CDR3 protein is CASSPNEIPGGYGYTF. For the CDR3, the DNA is TGTGCCAGCTCACCAAATGAAATCCCGGGGGGATATGGCTACACCTTC.

The chain carries TRBV28 and TRBJ1-1; D not resolved. With 5 bases removed from V and 2 bases from J, the gap between germline ends came to 12 bases. Germline values: CDR1 MDHEN, CDR2 SYDVKM. The CDR3 loop spans 14 amino acids. DNA for the CDR3: TGTGCCAGCAGTCTAACAGAAGTTAACACTGAAGCTTTCTTT. Translation gives CASSLTEVNTEAFF.

V gene TRBV7-2 combines with J gene TRBJ2-7, with 7 bases identical to TRBD1. The CDR3 spans 13 residues. CDR1 is SGHTA and CDR2 is FQGNSA in the germline V gene. The V and J ends lost 5 bases and 5 bases, in that order; junction bases with no gene match: 6. CDR3 loop: CASSTTGFNEQYF. CDR3 in DNA: TGTGCCAGCAGCACGACAGGGTTCAACGAGCAGTACTTC.

The chain is built from TRBV4-2 and TRBJ2-7; TRBD2 agrees at 8 bases. The length of the CDR3 is 16 residues. Losses at the gene ends were 0 bases for V and 0 bases for J; bases not matched to a gene: 4. Germline CDR1 is LGHNA and CDR2 is YNFKEQ. The CDR3 DNA sequence: TGTGCCAGCAGCCAAGATGGGGCGGGAGGCTCCTACGAGCAGTACTTC. It codes for CASSQDGAGGSYEQYF.

The chain joins TRBV4-2 to TRBJ2-2; 9 positions match TRBD2. Germline CDR1 and CDR2: LGHNA and YNFKEQ. The ends lost 2 bases at V and 4 bases at J; junction bases unmatched: 17. The CDR3 is made up of 20 amino acids. The CDR3 nucleotides read TGTGCCAGCAGCCAAAGAACGCCCTGGGGTAGCGGGAGAAGCACCGGGGAGCTGTTTTTT. It yields the protein CASSQRTPWGSGRSTGELFF.

The chain joins TRBV7-2 to TRBJ1-1; TRBD1 aligns across 9 bases. The CDR3 has 14 amino acids. V was pared by 5 bases and J by 2 bases, with 3 bases of the junction left unmatched. The germline gives CDR1 SGHTA, CDR2 FQGNSA. CDR3 sequence: CASSGDRVNTEAFF. CDR3 coding DNA: TGTGCCAGCAGCGGGGACAGGGTAAACACTGAAGCTTTCTTT.

This clone was detected only a few times. The V and J genes are TRBV7-8 and TRBJ2-7; D unresolved. Germline CDR1 and CDR2: SGHVS and FQNEAQ. CDR3 length: 13 amino acids. Between the trimmed V and J ends, which lost 3 bases and 6 bases, there was a span of 12 bases. CDR3 sequence reads: CASSFGLEFEQYF. The CDR3 DNA follows: TGTGCCAGCAGCTTCGGTCTAGAATTCGAGCAGTACTTC.

Notes on this clone: The junction departs from germline at one end; a sequencing error may be responsible. The rearrangement joins TRBV6-1 to TRBJ2-1, with D perhaps given as TRBD1 or TRBD2 (5 bases each). Per the germline V gene, CDR1 is MNHNS and CDR2 is SASEGT. This CDR3 spans 16 amino acids. The CDR3 bases are TGTGCCAGCAGAGAAGCGGACAAGAGCTCCTACAATGAGCAGTTCTTC. Translating it yields CASREADKSSYNEQFF.

The chain combines TRBV19 with TRBJ2-2; D gene unclear. Germline assignment: CDR1 LNHDA and CDR2 SQIVND (reference sequence). This CDR3 comprises 15 residues. Trimming took off 3 bases at V and 5 bases at J, with 13 bases between the two ends. The CDR3 bases are TGTGCCAGTAGTATTGGTCCGGGTGCGACCGGGGAGCTGTTTTTT. Translating gives CASSIGPGATGELFF.

The V and J genes are TRBV28 and TRBJ1-5; D is possibly TRBD1 (6 bases). This CDR3 is built from 14 residues. V lost 3 bases and J 2 bases, leaving 8 bases between the germline ends. In germline, CDR1 is MDHEN, CDR2 SYDVKM. The CDR3 region has the DNA TGTGCCAGCAGTTTGGCAGGGGGCAATCAGCCCCAGCATTTT. Translating it yields CASSLAGGNQPQHF.

This chain connects TRBV6-9 to TRBJ2-7; 9 bases map to TRBD2. The CDR3 loop spans 16 amino acids. V dropped 1 base and J dropped 2; count of bases not matched to a gene: 6. Germline V lookup: CDR1 MNHGY, CDR2 SVAAGI. Here the CDR3 DNA reads TGTGCCAGCAGTTATTGGGTGCTAGCGGGACCCTACGAGCAGTACTTC. Its protein product is CASSYWVLAGPYEQYF.

The chain joins TRBV7-2 to TRBJ2-5, with 7 bases matching TRBD1. V was clipped by 5 bases and J by 7 bases; unmatched bases: 7. The length of the CDR3 is 13 residues. Germline V CDR1 and CDR2: SGHTA, FQGNSA. This chain's CDR3 is CASSKRQGGTQYF. CDR3 DNA sequence: TGTGCCAGCAGCAAGAGACAGGGCGGGACCCAGTACTTC.

V is TRBV11-2 and J is TRBJ2-1, with D maybe TRBD2 (6 bases). This CDR3 comprises 15 residues. Between the trimmed V and J ends, which lost 5 bases and 4 bases, there was a span of 15 bases. The germline V gene encodes CDR1 SGHAT and CDR2 FQNNGV. CDR3 residues: CASSPTAGLYNEQFF. The CDR3 DNA reads TGTGCCAGCAGCCCGACAGCGGGTCTTTACAATGAGCAGTTCTTC.

The CDR3 nucleotides are TGTGCCAGCAGCCAGGGACTAGCGGTCTCCTACGAGCAGTACTTC. Its protein is CASSQGLAVSYEQYF. The rearrangement uses TRBV4-2 and TRBJ2-7; 11 bases fit TRBD2. The germline gives CDR1 LGHNA, CDR2 YNFKEQ. The trim removed 3 bases at V and 0 bases at J, leaving 1 base unmatched. This CDR3 comprises 15 residues.

V usage is TRBV2 and J usage is TRBJ2-2, with TRBD2 matching 11 bases. Per the germline V gene, CDR1 is SNHLY and CDR2 is FYNNEI. Trimming cost V 5 bases and J 6 bases; bases outside gene matches: 14. The CDR3 length is 18 residues. CDR3 residues: CASSRAPSGRNGAGELFF. DNA of the CDR3: TGTGCCAGCAGTCGAGCGCCTAGCGGGAGGAATGGGGCCGGGGAGCTGTTTTTT.

This chain connects TRBV9 to TRBJ2-3; 11 bases map to TRBD2. Losses at the gene ends were 0 bases for V and 0 bases for J; bases not matched to a gene: 3. The CDR3 consists of 17 residues. Per germline, CDR1 SGDLS and CDR2 YYNGEE. The CDR3 reads CASSVGPSGRSTDTQYF. In DNA form, the CDR3 reads TGTGCCAGCAGCGTAGGTCCTAGCGGGAGGAGCACAGATACGCAGTATTTT.

This clone came up a few times. The gene calls are TRBV30 and TRBJ2-4, with 9 positions matching TRBD2. V lost 8 bases and J lost 6; bases outside the gene matches: 11. The CDR3 extends over 14 amino acids. In germline, CDR1 is GTSNPN, CDR2 SVGIG (reference sequence). The chain's CDR3 is CASSGSFRGNIQYF. In DNA form, the CDR3 reads TGTGCCAGTAGCGGGAGCTTCAGGGGAAACATTCAGTACTTC.

This clone was counted a few times. This chain joins TRBV28 and TRBJ1-4; tentatively, D is TRBD1 (6 bases). V was cut by 4 bases and J by 5 bases, with 14 bases left in between. The CDR3 extends over 15 amino acids. Germline loops: CDR1 MDHEN, CDR2 SYDVKM. DNA of the CDR3: TGTGCCAGCAGTTCACAGGGTGGCCCGAATGAAAAACTGTTTTTT. This encodes CASSSQGGPNEKLFF.

This clone appeared a few times. The J gene is TRBJ1-1, the V gene TRBV5-1; D unresolved. The CDR3 loop spans 15 amino acids. Trimming shortened V by 0 bases and J by 11 bases, and 20 bases separated the two germline ends. The germline CDR1 and CDR2 sequences are SGHRS and YFSETQ. The CDR3 bases are TGCGCCAGCAGCTTGGAAAGCGCCAATGGAGGAACGGCTTTCTTT. It specifies CASSLESANGGTAFF.

The gene calls are TRBV7-9 and TRBJ2-3; D is unclear. Germline-derived CDR1 and CDR2 are SEHNR and FQNEAQ (reference sequence). This CDR3 comprises 12 residues. With 5 bases removed from V and 2 bases from J, the gap between germline ends came to 5 bases. The CDR3 reads CASSPYTDTQYF. The CDR3 DNA reads as TGTGCCAGCAGCCCCTACACAGATACGCAGTATTTT. Combining the CDR3 with reference TRBV7-9 and TRBJ2-3 gives the whole variable domain DTGVSQNPRHKITKRGQNVTFRCDPISEHNRLYWYRQTLGQGPEFLTYFQNEAQLEKSRLLSDRFSAERPKGSFSTLEIQRTEQGDSAMYLCASSPYTDTQYFGPGTRLTVL.

This clone was detected a few times. V and J are TRBV2 and TRBJ2-1; 10 positions match TRBD2. The ends lost 6 bases at V and 7 bases at J; junction bases unmatched: 12. Germline CDR1 is SNHLY and CDR2 is FYNNEI. The CDR3 runs 16 residues. CDR3 loop: CASRDHLAGAWNEQFF. The CDR3 coding sequence is TGTGCCAGCAGGGACCATCTAGCGGGAGCTTGGAATGAGCAGTTCTTC.

J is TRBJ1-2 and V is TRBV9, with D possibly matching TRBD1 (6 bases). CDR3 size: 15 residues. Per the germline V gene, CDR1 is SGDLS and CDR2 is YYNGEE. The V end was cut by 4 bases, the J end by 4 bases, with 17 bases between. Here the CDR3 DNA reads TGTGCCAGCAGCTTCTCCCAACAGGGCATCTATGGCTACACCTTC. Its translation is CASSFSQQGIYGYTF.

A note on this clone: Other DNA sequences within the sample encode an identical CDR3. The rearrangement joins TRBV6-1 to TRBJ2-5; TRBD2 might be the D (6 bases). V dropped 2 bases and J dropped 4 bases, with 14 bases sitting between them. The CDR3 has 15 amino acids. Germline CDR1 reads MNHNS; CDR2 reads SASEGT. CDR3 in DNA: TGTGCCAGCAGTGAAAACGTGTGGGGACTAGAGACCCAGTACTTC. Translation: CASSENVWGLETQYF.

The CDR3 DNA sequence: TGTGCCAGCAGCCAAGTGGTGGTTCTAGCGGGAGAAGGAGAGCGCCAAGAGACCCAGTACTTC. Protein product: CASSQVVVLAGEGERQETQYF. This chain joins TRBV4-2 and TRBJ2-5, with 10 bases aligning to TRBD2. This CDR3 has 21 amino acids. The trim removed 1 base at V and 1 base at J, leaving 18 bases unmatched. CDR1 is LGHNA, CDR2 YNFKEQ, per germline.

The J gene is TRBJ2-3, the V gene TRBV7-2; the match to TRBD2 covers 7 bases. The V and J ends lost 1 base and 2 bases, in that order; junction bases with no gene match: 3. The germline gives CDR1 SGHTA, CDR2 FQGNSA. The CDR3 runs to 15 residues. CDR3 residues: CASSLGGSFTDTQYF. The CDR3 DNA is TGTGCCAGCAGCTTAGGCGGGAGTTTCACAGATACGCAGTATTTT.